This T cell receptor beta chain was recovered during a study of yellow fever vaccine responses in identical twins. Study-level points and caveats: Vaccine-induced T cell responses in twins were reportedly observed to appear partly convergent, partly personalized.

On this clonotype itself: Its antigen is currently unknown.

The CDR3 has 15 amino acids. CDR1 is SGHAT, CDR2 FQDESV, per germline (reference sequence). V shed 6 bases and J 7 bases; nucleotides not matched to a gene: 9. TCRdb re-called the RT-PCR reads with MiXCR, one entry per CDR3 protein. The sample lists over 10,000 distinct CDR3 sequences; almost 85% were seen once. Sequencing used T cells from blood (PBMCs), unsorted or a sorted subset (not recorded which), obtained before or after yellow fever vaccination (not recorded which). The gene calls are TRBV11-1 and TRBJ2-1; 10 bases agree with TRBD2. This TCR was recovered from a woman aged 18-29 years who received the yellow fever vaccine. DNA for the CDR3: TGTGCCAGCAGTTTCAGCGGGGGGGCGAATAATGAGCAGTTCTTC. This gives the protein CASSFSGGANNEQFF.